This T cell receptor beta chain is drawn from a study of radiation and T cells in renal cell carcinoma. A word on this clone: Its antigen remains unknown.

Time point: baseline pretreatment blood. Described treatment: 15 Gy SBRT to primary tumor, nephrectomy 4 weeks later. Findings and caveats of the study: No pretreatment tumor biopsies were available for baseline clonotypes.

Here immunoSEQ multiplex PCR was the method, and the copy in TCRdb shows in-frame clones only, minus some. The sample includes approximately 150,000 clones, less than 90% of them seen just once. The V and J ends lost 4 bases and 0 bases respectively, with 16 bases between them. The CDR3 has 16 residues. The germline CDR1 and CDR2 sequences are SGHDT and YYEEEE. This chain connects TRBV5-6 to TRBJ1-2, with D perhaps TRBD1 (5 bases). The source was blood, collected from a patient whose treatment included radiotherapy and nephrectomy. The sequence was collected from a woman aged 65 to 85 with renal cell carcinoma. The CDR3 sequence: CASSPARDGANYGYTF. The CDR3 nucleotides read TGTGCCAGCAGCCCCGCCCGGGACGGTGCTAACTATGGCTACACCTTC. The whole variable domain, remainder taken from reference TRBV5-6 and TRBJ1-2, is DAGVTQSPTHLIKTRGQQVTLRCSPKSGHDTVSWYQQALGQGPQFIFQYYEEEERQRGNFPDRFSGHQFPNYSSELNVNALLLGDSALYLCASSPARDGANYGYTFGSGTRLTVV.